This T cell receptor (beta chain) is from a study of T cells in Graves' hyperthyroidism and ophthalmopathy. The table lists this clonotype with many counts. Germline CDR1 and CDR2: LGHDT and YNNKEL (reference sequence). The CDR3 consists of 14 residues. V gave up 3 bases and J gave up 6 bases; unmatched junction bases: 4. What was amplified from RNA transcripts were TCR beta CDR3 regions. HTBI primers were the set used in a first-round RT-PCR of the TCR CDR3. Via MiXCR, TCRdb re-called the multiplex PCR reads, giving one row per CDR3 protein. This table has more than 300,000 distinct CDR3 sequences, roughly a sixth appearing once. Thyroid ultrasound, orbital computed tomography, clinical symptoms, and serum thyroxine and TRAb underpinned diagnoses. The authors obtained PBMCs from 10 ml of fresh peripheral blood.

The TCR sequence derives from a woman younger than 45 with Graves' hyperthyroidism that later progressed to Graves' ophthalmopathy. The chain has TRBV3-1 and TRBJ2-2, with 7 bases identical to TRBD2. Sequenced input: blood. The CDR3 region has the DNA TGTGCCAGCAGCCAGACTAGCTTGCCCGGGGAGCTGTTTTTT. Protein: CASSQTSLPGELFF.